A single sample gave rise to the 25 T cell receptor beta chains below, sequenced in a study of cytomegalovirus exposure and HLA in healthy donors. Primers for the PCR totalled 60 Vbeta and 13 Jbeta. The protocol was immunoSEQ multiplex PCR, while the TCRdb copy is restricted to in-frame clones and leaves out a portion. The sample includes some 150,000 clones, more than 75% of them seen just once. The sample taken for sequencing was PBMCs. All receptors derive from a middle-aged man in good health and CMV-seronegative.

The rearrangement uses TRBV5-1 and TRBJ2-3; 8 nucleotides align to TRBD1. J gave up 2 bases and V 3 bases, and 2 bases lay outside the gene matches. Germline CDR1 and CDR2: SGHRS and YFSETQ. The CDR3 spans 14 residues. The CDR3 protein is CASSSGQATDTQYF. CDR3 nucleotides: TGCGCCAGCAGCTCGGGACAGGCCACAGATACGCAGTATTTT.

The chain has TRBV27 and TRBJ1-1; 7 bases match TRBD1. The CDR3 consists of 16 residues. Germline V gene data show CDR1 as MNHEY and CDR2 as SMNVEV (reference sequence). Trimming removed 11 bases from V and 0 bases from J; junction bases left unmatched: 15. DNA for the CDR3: TGTGCCGGGACTGACAGGGTCAATAACATGAACACTGAAGCTTTCTTT. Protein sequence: CAGTDRVNNMNTEAFF.

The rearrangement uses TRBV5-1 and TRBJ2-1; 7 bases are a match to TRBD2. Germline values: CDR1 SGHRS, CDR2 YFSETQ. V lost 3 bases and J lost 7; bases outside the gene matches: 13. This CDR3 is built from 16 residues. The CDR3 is CASSSWVTGGRNEQFF. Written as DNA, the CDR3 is TGCGCCAGCAGCTCGTGGGTAACTGGCGGGAGAAATGAGCAGTTCTTC.

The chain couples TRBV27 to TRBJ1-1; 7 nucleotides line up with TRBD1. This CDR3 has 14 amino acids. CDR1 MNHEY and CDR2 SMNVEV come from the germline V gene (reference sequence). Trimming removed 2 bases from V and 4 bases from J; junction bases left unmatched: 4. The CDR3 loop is CASSLQGEVTEAFF. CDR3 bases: TGTGCCAGCAGTTTACAGGGGGAGGTCACTGAAGCTTTCTTT.

The chain's CDR3 is CASRSIAGAYEQYF. CDR3 DNA sequence: TGTGCCAGCAGATCCATAGCGGGGGCCTACGAGCAGTACTTC. The J gene is TRBJ2-7, the V gene TRBV6-1; 9 bases are shared with TRBD2. The CDR3 is 14 residues long. The germline CDR1 and CDR2 sequences are MNHNS and SASEGT. The V segment lost 6 bases and the J segment 2 bases; nucleotides outside the gene matches: 5.

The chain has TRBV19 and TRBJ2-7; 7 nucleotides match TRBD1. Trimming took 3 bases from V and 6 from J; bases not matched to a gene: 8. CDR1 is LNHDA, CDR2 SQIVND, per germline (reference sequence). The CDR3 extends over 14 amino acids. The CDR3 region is CASSITGSGGEQYF. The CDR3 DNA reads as TGTGCCAGTAGTATCACCGGGTCAGGGGGCGAGCAGTACTTC.

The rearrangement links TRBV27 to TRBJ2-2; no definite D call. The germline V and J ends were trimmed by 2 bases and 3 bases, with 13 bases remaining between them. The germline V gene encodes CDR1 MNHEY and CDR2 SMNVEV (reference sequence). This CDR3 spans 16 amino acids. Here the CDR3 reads CASSLRFTAYTGELFF. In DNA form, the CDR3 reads TGTGCCAGCAGTTTACGGTTTACTGCCTACACCGGGGAGCTGTTTTTT.

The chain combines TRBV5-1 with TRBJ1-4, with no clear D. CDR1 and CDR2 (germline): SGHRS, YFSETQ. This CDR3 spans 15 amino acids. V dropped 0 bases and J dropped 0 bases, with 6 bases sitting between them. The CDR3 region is CASSLVGTTNEKLFF. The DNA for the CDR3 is TGCGCCAGCAGCTTGGTCGGGACAACTAATGAAAAACTGTTTTTT.

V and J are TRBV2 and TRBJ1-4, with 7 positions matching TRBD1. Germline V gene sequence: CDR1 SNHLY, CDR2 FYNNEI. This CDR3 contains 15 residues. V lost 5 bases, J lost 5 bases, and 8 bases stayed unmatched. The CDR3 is CASSYNRGTNEKLFF. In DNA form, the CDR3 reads TGTGCCAGCAGTTATAACAGGGGAACAAATGAAAAACTGTTTTTT.

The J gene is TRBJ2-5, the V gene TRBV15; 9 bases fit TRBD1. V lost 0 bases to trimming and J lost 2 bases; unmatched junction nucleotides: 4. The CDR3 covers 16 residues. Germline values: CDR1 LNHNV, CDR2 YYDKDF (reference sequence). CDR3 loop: CATSREGTGKQETQYF. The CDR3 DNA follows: TGTGCCACCAGCAGAGAAGGGACAGGGAAACAAGAGACCCAGTACTTC.

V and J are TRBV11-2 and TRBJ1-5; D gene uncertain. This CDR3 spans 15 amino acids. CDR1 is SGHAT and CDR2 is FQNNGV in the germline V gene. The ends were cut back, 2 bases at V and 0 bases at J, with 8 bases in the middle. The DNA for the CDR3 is TGTGCCAGCAGCTTACACAGTTATAGCAATCAGCCCCAGCATTTT. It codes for CASSLHSYSNQPQHF.

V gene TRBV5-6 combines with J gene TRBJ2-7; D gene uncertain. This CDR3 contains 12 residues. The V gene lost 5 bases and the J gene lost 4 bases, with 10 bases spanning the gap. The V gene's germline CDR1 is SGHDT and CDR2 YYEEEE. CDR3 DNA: TGTGCCAGCAGTGCTCGAGGATACGAGCAGTACTTC. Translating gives CASSARGYEQYF.

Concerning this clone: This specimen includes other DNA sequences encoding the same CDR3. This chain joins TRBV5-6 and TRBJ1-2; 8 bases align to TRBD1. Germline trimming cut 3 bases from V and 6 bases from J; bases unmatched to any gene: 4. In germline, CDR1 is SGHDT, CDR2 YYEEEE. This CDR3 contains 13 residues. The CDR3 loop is CASSSDRDHGYTF. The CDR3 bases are TGTGCCAGCAGCTCGGACAGGGACCATGGCTACACCTTC.

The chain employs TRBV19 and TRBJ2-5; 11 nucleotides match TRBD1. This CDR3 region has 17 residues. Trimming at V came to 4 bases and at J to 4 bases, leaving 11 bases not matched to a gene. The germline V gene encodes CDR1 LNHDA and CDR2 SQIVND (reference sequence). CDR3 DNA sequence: TGTGCCAGTAGTACCAACAATGGACAGGGGGCGGGAGAGACCCAGTACTTC. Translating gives CASSTNNGQGAGETQYF.

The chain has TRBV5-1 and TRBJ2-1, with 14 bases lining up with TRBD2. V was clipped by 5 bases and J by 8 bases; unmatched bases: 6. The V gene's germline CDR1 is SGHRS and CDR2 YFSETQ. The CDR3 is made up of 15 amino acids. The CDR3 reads CASRMTSGGADEQFF. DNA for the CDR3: TGCGCCAGCAGAATGACTAGCGGGGGGGCTGATGAGCAGTTCTTC.

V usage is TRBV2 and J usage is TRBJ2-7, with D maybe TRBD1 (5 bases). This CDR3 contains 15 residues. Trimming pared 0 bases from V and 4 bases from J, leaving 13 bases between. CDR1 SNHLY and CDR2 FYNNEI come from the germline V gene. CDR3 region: CASSEAQGRQYEQYF. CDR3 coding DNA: TGTGCCAGCAGTGAAGCGCAGGGCAGACAATACGAGCAGTACTTC.

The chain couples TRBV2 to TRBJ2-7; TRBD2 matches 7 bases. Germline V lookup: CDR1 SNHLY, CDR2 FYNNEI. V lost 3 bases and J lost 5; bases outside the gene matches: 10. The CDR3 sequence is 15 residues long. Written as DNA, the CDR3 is TGTGCCAGCAGTGACTCGCCGGGAGGAAACCACGAGCAGTACTTC. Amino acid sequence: CASSDSPGGNHEQYF. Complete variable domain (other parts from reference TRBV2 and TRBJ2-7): EPEVTQTPSHQVTQMGQEVILRCVPISNHLYFYWYRQILGQKVEFLVSFYNNEISEKSEIFDDQFSVERPDGSNFTLKIRSTKLEDSAMYFCASSDSPGGNHEQYFGPGTRLTVT.

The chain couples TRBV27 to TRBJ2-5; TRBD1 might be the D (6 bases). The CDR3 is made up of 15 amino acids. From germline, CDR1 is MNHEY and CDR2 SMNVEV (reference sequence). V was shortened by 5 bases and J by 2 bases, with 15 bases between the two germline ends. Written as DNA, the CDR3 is TGTGCCAGCAGTAACCCGATGACAGGACAAGAGACCCAGTACTTC. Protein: CASSNPMTGQETQYF.

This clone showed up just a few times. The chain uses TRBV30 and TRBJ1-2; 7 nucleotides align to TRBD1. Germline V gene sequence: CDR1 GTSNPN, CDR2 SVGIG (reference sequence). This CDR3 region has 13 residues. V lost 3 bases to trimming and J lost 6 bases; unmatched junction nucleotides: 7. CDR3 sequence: CAWRFAGGNGYTF. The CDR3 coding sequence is TGTGCCTGGAGATTTGCAGGGGGGAATGGCTACACCTTC.

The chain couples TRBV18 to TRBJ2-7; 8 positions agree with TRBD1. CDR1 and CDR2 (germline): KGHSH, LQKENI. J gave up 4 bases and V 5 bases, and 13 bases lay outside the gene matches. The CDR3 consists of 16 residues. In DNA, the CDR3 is TGTGCCAGCTCAAGCCAACGGACAGGGACTCTATACGAGCAGTACTTC. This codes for CASSSQRTGTLYEQYF.

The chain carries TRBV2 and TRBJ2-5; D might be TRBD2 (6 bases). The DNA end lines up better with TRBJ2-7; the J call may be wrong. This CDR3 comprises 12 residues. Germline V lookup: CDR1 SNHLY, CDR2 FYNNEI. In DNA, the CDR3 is TGTGCCAGCAGGTGGAGGGTTAACGAGCAGTACTTC. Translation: CASRWRVNEQYF.

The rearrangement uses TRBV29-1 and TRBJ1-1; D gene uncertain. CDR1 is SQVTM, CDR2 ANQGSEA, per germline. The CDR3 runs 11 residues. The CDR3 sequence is CSVHRGTEAFF. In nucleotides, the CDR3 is TGCAGTGTCCATAGAGGTACTGAAGCTTTCTTT.

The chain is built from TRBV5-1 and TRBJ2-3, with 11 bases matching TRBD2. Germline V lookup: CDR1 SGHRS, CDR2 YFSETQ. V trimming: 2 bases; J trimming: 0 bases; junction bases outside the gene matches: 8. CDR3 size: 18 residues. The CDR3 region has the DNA TGCGCCAGCAGCTTCACTAGCGGGGGAACCTCTAGCACAGATACGCAGTATTTT. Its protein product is CASSFTSGGTSSTDTQYF. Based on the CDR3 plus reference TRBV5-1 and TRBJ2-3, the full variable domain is KAGVTQTPRYLIKTRGQQVTLSCSPISGHRSVSWYQQTPGQGLQFLFEYFSETQRNKGNFPGRFSGRQFSNSRSEMNVSTLELGDSALYLCASSFTSGGTSSTDTQYFGPGTRLTVL.

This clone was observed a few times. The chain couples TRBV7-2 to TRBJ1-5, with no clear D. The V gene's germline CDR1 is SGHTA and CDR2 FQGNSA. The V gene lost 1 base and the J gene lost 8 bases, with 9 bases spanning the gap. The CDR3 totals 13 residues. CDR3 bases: TGTGCCAGCAGCTTAGATCCGGGAGAGCCCCAGCATTTT. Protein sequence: CASSLDPGEPQHF.

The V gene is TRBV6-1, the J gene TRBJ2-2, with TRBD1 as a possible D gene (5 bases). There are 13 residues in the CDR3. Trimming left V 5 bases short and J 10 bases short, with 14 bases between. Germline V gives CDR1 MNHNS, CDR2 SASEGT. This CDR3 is CASSLRTREELFF. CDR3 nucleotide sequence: TGTGCCAGCAGTCTTAGGACCAGGGAGGAGCTGTTTTTT.